Below, 14 T cell receptor beta chains from the same sample are listed, as sequenced in a study of blood T cell repertoires in COVID-19. The protocol was immunoSEQ multiplex PCR, while the TCRdb copy is restricted to in-frame clones and leaves out a portion. The sample shows over 120,000 clones, around 90% of them seen only once. Sequences were obtained from peripheral blood. The receptor set was obtained from a man between 70 and 80 years old with acute or convalescent COVID-19.

This clone turned up a few times. The rearrangement links TRBV10-1 to TRBJ1-1, with D tentatively TRBD1 (6 bases). Per germline, CDR1 WNHNN and CDR2 SYGVQD (reference sequence). V lost 5 bases to trimming and J lost 2 bases, with 15 bases between them. The CDR3 covers 15 residues. The CDR3 DNA reads as TGCGCCAGCAGTCAGGGGCTTGTTGGAAACACTGAAGCTTTCTTT. Translation gives CASSQGLVGNTEAFF.

The V call is TRBV6-1, the J call TRBJ1-1; 9 bases fit TRBD1. This CDR3 contains 15 residues. The ends lost 1 base at V and 5 bases at J; junction bases unmatched: 5. The germline V gene has CDR1 MNHNS and CDR2 SASEGT. In DNA form, the CDR3 reads TGTGCCAGCAGTGAAGGAGGGACAGGGAGGACTGAAGCTTTCTTT. It yields the protein CASSEGGTGRTEAFF.

The chain links TRBV20-1 to TRBJ2-3; 8 bases are a match to TRBD2. CDR3 length: 15 amino acids. The junction had 11 bases not matched to a gene; V was cut back by 3 bases and J by 6 bases. Germline V gene lookup returns CDR1 DFQATT and CDR2 SNEGSKA (reference sequence). For the CDR3, the DNA is TGCAGTGCTAGTAACTCCGGGACTAGAAAGGATACGCAGTATTTT. This gives the protein CSASNSGTRKDTQYF.

On this clone: In the same sample, other DNA sequences code for this CDR3. The V gene is TRBV7-2, the J gene TRBJ2-7; a possible D gene is TRBD1 (5 bases). The CDR3 covers 15 residues. CDR1 and CDR2 from the germline V gene are SGHTA and FQGNSA. The V end was cut by 0 bases, the J end by 3 bases, with 12 bases between. This CDR3 reads CASSLALGQGYEQYF. The CDR3 nucleotides read TGTGCCAGCAGCTTAGCCCTCGGCCAGGGCTACGAGCAGTACTTC. Variable domain in full (rest from reference TRBV7-2 and TRBJ2-7): GAGVSQSPSNKVTEKGKDVELRCDPISGHTALYWYRQSLGQGLEFLIYFQGNSAPDKSGLPSDRFSAERTGGSVSTLTIQRTQQEDSAVYLCASSLALGQGYEQYFGPGTRLTVT.

The gene calls are TRBV6-5 and TRBJ1-4, with 7 bases that match TRBD1. The V gene end was trimmed by 0 bases and the J gene end by 7 bases; junction bases not matched to a gene: 2. The CDR3 is 14 residues long. CDR1 is MNHEY and CDR2 is SVGAGI in the germline V gene. In nucleotides, the CDR3 is TGTGCCAGCAGTTACTCGGGACAGCCTGAAAAACTGTTTTTT. It encodes CASSYSGQPEKLFF.

CDR3 sequence reads: CASSRAPGTGNSYEQYF. The CDR3 DNA reads as TGTGCCAGCTCACGCGCGCCGGGGACAGGGAACTCCTACGAGCAGTACTTC. The rearrangement links TRBV18 to TRBJ2-7; 9 bases map to TRBD1. V shed 4 bases, J shed 0 bases, and the junction held 10 bases outside the gene matches. Per germline, CDR1 KGHSH and CDR2 LQKENI. CDR3 length: 17 residues.

A remark on this clone: Sequence at one end of the junction differs from germline and may be a read error. This chain uses TRBV10-1 with TRBJ2-3; 8 nucleotides align to TRBD2. The CDR3 covers 15 residues. Germline CDR1 and CDR2: WNHNN and SYGVQD (reference sequence). This CDR3 is CASCDGGGPPDTQYF. DNA of the CDR3: TGCGCCAGCTGTGACGGCGGGGGGCCCCCAGATACGCAGTATTTT.

The chain links TRBV11-2 to TRBJ2-7; 11 bases line up with TRBD1. CDR1 SGHAT and CDR2 FQNNGV come from the germline V gene. The CDR3 sequence is 16 residues long. Germline trimming cut 7 bases from V and 3 bases from J; bases unmatched to any gene: 11. The CDR3 reads CASMPWTGTGGYEQYF. DNA of the CDR3: TGTGCCAGCATGCCCTGGACCGGGACAGGGGGCTACGAGCAGTACTTC.

The chain couples TRBV10-3 to TRBJ2-7; D ambiguous. The germline CDR1 and CDR2 sequences are ENHRY and SYGVKD. V lost 2 bases, J lost 5 bases, and 16 bases lay in between. The CDR3 is 15 amino acids. Here the CDR3 reads CAISEVARAANEQYF. The CDR3 nucleotides are TGTGCCATCAGTGAGGTCGCTCGCGCGGCAAACGAGCAGTACTTC.

The chain joins TRBV7-2 to TRBJ2-1, with 9 positions matching TRBD1. After removal of 5 bases from V and 2 bases from J, the junction contained 13 bases not matched to a gene. The length of the CDR3 is 18 residues. CDR1 is SGHTA and CDR2 is FQGNSA in the germline V gene. DNA for the CDR3: TGTGCCAGCAGCCTATTTTTTGCGGGACAGGGCACCTACAATGAGCAGTTCTTC. Translated: CASSLFFAGQGTYNEQFF. The full variable domain, rest sourced from reference TRBV7-2 and TRBJ2-1, is GAGVSQSPSNKVTEKGKDVELRCDPISGHTALYWYRQSLGQGLEFLIYFQGNSAPDKSGLPSDRFSAERTGGSVSTLTIQRTQQEDSAVYLCASSLFFAGQGTYNEQFFGPGTRLTVL.

Note on this clone: The germline gene is not matched at one end of the junction; a read error may be the cause. The chain links TRBV6-1 to TRBJ2-2; D unresolved. The CDR3 is made up of 15 amino acids. Germline loops: CDR1 MNHNS, CDR2 SASEGT. The DNA of the CDR3 is TGTGCCAGCAGTGAAGCGTACACGAACGCCGGGGAGCTGTTTTTT. The encoded protein is CASSEAYTNAGELFF.

The rearrangement uses TRBV9 and TRBJ2-1; possible D gene TRBD1, 5 bases. The CDR3 consists of 17 residues. The ends were cut back, 3 bases at V and 7 bases at J, with 23 bases in the middle. CDR1 SGDLS and CDR2 YYNGEE come from the germline V gene. CDR3 sequence reads: CASSAADRIDGKNEQFF. The CDR3 bases are TGTGCCAGCAGCGCCGCCGACAGAATCGATGGGAAGAATGAGCAGTTCTTC.

This chain uses TRBV3-1 (or the pseudogene TRBV3-2) with TRBJ1-1; no firm D call. V was cut by 4 bases and J by 1 base, with 4 bases left in between. Germline-derived CDR1 and CDR2 are LGHDT and YNNKEL (reference sequence). The length of the CDR3 is 12 residues. For the CDR3, the DNA is TGTGCCAGCAGCCGACAGAACACTGAAGCTTTCTTT. It translates to CASSRQNTEAFF.

The sample holds a few counts of this clone. The V and J genes are TRBV9 and TRBJ2-1, with TRBD2 matching over 14 bases. The germline V gene encodes CDR1 SGDLS and CDR2 YYNGEE. V lost 4 bases and J lost 9; bases outside the gene matches: 9. This CDR3 has 16 amino acids. In DNA form, the CDR3 reads TGTGCCAGCAGCCCGACTAGCGGGAGGGCCTTAGGTGAGCAGTTCTTC. Translated: CASSPTSGRALGEQFF.